These 14 T cell receptor beta chains share one sample of origin, sequenced in a study of blood T cell repertoires in COVID-19. The table came from immunoSEQ multiplex PCR; TCRdb's copy has only in-frame clones and leaves some out. This sample yields about 480,000 clones, of which more than 75% are seen a single time; 1.8% belongs to the top ten. The sequenced sample was PBMCs or T cells enriched from blood (not recorded which). Receptors were obtained from a woman in her thirties or forties who had recovered from COVID-19.

This clone was seen once. V gene TRBV27 combines with J gene TRBJ1-2; TRBD1 matches at 8 bases. CDR1 is MNHEY, CDR2 SMNVEV, per germline (reference sequence). V trimming: 6 bases; J trimming: 8 bases; junction bases outside the gene matches: 11. The CDR3 consists of 14 residues. The CDR3, as DNA: TGTGCCAGCAGCCCTGACAGGGGATTTCACGGCTACACCTTC. It specifies CASSPDRGFHGYTF.

The chain combines TRBV4-3 with TRBJ1-2, with TRBD1 identical over 8 bases. V lost 4 bases to trimming and J lost 4 bases; unmatched junction nucleotides: 8. Germline CDR1 is LGHNA and CDR2 is YSLEER. The length of the CDR3 is 15 residues. CDR3 residues: CASSLGQGDGYGYTF. DNA for the CDR3: TGCGCCAGCAGCCTAGGACAGGGAGACGGCTATGGCTACACCTTC.

The V and J genes are TRBV18 and TRBJ2-2; no reliable D call. CDR1 is KGHSH, CDR2 LQKENI, per germline. The CDR3 loop spans 11 amino acids. V lost 3 bases, J lost 6 bases, and 2 bases lay in between. CDR3 region: CASSPSGELFF. The DNA for the CDR3 is TGTGCCAGCTCACCCTCCGGGGAGCTGTTTTTT.

This clone has just one count. The rearrangement links TRBV5-5 to TRBJ2-3, with D unresolved. Germline-derived CDR1 and CDR2 are SGHKS and YYEKEE (reference sequence). The length of the CDR3 is 13 residues. V lost 0 bases to trimming and J lost 4 bases, with 6 bases between them. In DNA, the CDR3 is TGTGCCAGCAGCTTGGCGCCAGCAGATACGCAGTATTTT. The encoded protein is CASSLAPADTQYF.

V gene TRBV6-5 combines with J gene TRBJ2-1, with D possibly TRBD2 on 5 matching bases. V lost 6 bases to trimming and J lost 6 bases, with 12 bases between them. CDR1 MNHEY and CDR2 SVGAGI come from the germline V gene. This CDR3 is built from 13 residues. The CDR3 DNA is TGTGCCAGCAGCGCAAGAGGGCTCAATGAGCAGTTCTTC. Residues: CASSARGLNEQFF.

The chain couples TRBV14 to TRBJ2-1, with D tentatively TRBD2 (5 bases). There are 16 residues in the CDR3. Trimming pared 1 base from V and 5 bases from J, leaving 15 bases between. Per germline, CDR1 SGHDN and CDR2 FVKESK. The CDR3 DNA reads TGTGCCAGCAGCCAAGGGAGGAGAGTTGTGGACAATGAGCAGTTCTTC. Encoded protein: CASSQGRRVVDNEQFF.

The CDR3: CASSPQGRGFTYEQYF. In nucleotides, the CDR3 is TGTGCCAGCAGCCCCCAGGGTCGGGGGTTTACCTACGAGCAGTACTTC. V gene TRBV7-9 combines with J gene TRBJ2-7; possibly TRBD2 for D (6 bases). Trimming pared 5 bases from V and 2 bases from J, leaving 19 bases between. The germline V gene encodes CDR1 SEHNR and CDR2 FQNEAQ (reference sequence). This CDR3 has 16 amino acids.

V usage is TRBV19 and J usage is TRBJ1-2; TRBD1 is a possible D gene (6 bases). This CDR3 contains 13 residues. V was shortened by 7 bases and J by 4 bases, with 13 bases between the two germline ends. CDR1 is LNHDA, CDR2 SQIVND, per germline (reference sequence). The CDR3 DNA reads as TGTGCCAGTAAACAGACAGGCCCCTATGGCTACACCTTC. Protein: CASKQTGPYGYTF.

V gene TRBV15 combines with J gene TRBJ1-1; TRBD1 might be the D (5 bases). The V and J ends lost 5 bases and 3 bases respectively, with 13 bases between them. Germline CDR1 and CDR2: LNHNV and YYDKDF (reference sequence). The CDR3 covers 14 residues. This CDR3 is CATSLRGTYTEAFF. The CDR3 region has the DNA TGTGCCACCAGCCTTCGAGGGACTTACACTGAAGCTTTCTTT. The full variable domain, rest sourced from reference TRBV15 and TRBJ1-1, is DAMVIQNPRYQVTQFGKPVTLSCSQTLNHNVMYWYQQKSSQAPKLLFHYYDKDFNNEADTPDNFQSRRPNTSFCFLDIRSPGLGDTAMYLCATSLRGTYTEAFFGQGTRLTVV.

V usage is TRBV7-2 and J usage is TRBJ2-1, with D maybe TRBD2 (7 bases). The CDR3 is 15 residues long. Deletions cut 3 bases from V and 1 base from J, with 10 bases between. In germline, CDR1 is SGHTA, CDR2 FQGNSA. The CDR3 bases are TGTGCCAGCAGCTTGGGGGGGCTATCCTACAATGAGCAGTTCTTC. As protein: CASSLGGLSYNEQFF.

This clone was counted once. This chain connects TRBV5-1 to TRBJ2-3, with 11 bases lining up with TRBD2. Per the germline V gene, CDR1 is SGHRS and CDR2 is YFSETQ. The CDR3 sequence is 17 residues long. The V and J ends lost 2 bases and 6 bases, in that order; junction bases with no gene match: 11. In DNA form, the CDR3 reads TGCGCCAGCAGCTTTATCGGACTAGCGGGTATGATTGATACGCAGTATTTT. It codes for CASSFIGLAGMIDTQYF.

There are a few counts of this clone. The rearrangement uses TRBV5-8 and TRBJ1-2; D gene uncertain. V lost 0 bases, J lost 4 bases, and 4 bases lay in between. This CDR3 region has 12 residues. Germline loops: CDR1 SGHTS, CDR2 YDEGEE. The CDR3 loop reads CASSLATYGYTF. CDR3 bases: TGTGCCAGCAGCTTGGCTACCTATGGCTACACCTTC.

The rearrangement links TRBV11-2 to TRBJ1-1; TRBD1 matches 7 bases. Germline CDR1 reads SGHAT; CDR2 reads FQNNGV. This CDR3 is 16 amino acids long. Unmatched junction bases numbered 8, after V lost 1 base and J lost 3 bases. The CDR3: CASSLGIVQGDTEAFF. The CDR3, as DNA: TGTGCCAGCAGCTTAGGTATTGTCCAGGGGGACACTGAAGCTTTCTTT. Drawing the rest from reference TRBV11-2 and TRBJ1-1, the complete variable domain is EAGVAQSPRYKIIEKRQSVAFWCNPISGHATLYWYQQILGQGPKLLIQFQNNGVVDDSQLPKDRFSAERLKGVDSTLKIQPAKLEDSAVYLCASSLGIVQGDTEAFFGQGTRLTVV.

The gene calls are TRBV7-9 and TRBJ2-1; a weak D match, TRBD1 (6 bases). The length of the CDR3 is 13 residues. The germline V and J ends were trimmed by 5 bases and 6 bases, with 11 bases remaining between them. The germline V gene has CDR1 SEHNR and CDR2 FQNEAQ (reference sequence). The CDR3 coding sequence is TGTGCCAGCAGCCCCGGGACACTCAATGAGCAGTTCTTC. Translated, it gives CASSPGTLNEQFF.